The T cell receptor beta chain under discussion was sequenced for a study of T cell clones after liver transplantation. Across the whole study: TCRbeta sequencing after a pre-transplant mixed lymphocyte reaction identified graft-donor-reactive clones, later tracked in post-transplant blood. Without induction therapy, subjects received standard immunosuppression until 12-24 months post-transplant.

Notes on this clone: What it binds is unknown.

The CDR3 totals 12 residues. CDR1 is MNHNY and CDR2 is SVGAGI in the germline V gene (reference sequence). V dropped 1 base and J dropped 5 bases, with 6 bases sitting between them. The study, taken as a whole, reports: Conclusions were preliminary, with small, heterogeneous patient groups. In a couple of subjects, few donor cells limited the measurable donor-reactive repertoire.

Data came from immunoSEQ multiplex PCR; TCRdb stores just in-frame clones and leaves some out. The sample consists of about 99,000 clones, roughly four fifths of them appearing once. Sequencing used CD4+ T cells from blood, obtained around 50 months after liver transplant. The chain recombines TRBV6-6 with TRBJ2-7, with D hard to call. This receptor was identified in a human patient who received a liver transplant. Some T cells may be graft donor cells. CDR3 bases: TGTGCCAGCAGTTACTTTCCTGACGAGCAGTACTTC. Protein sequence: CASSYFPDEQYF.